This T cell receptor (beta chain) was observed in a study of regulatory T cells in long-lasting Graves disease. This clonotype was seen many times. Investigators prepared the TCR beta libraries by applying iRepertoire HTBI primers and Arm-PCR of CDR3 regions. TCRdb reanalysed the multiplex PCR reads using MiXCR and keeps one entry per CDR3 protein. The sample yields 250,000 to 300,000 distinct CDR3 sequences, approximately 20% seen once. CDR1 and CDR2 from the germline V gene are SGHRS and YFSETQ. The V and J ends lost 4 bases and 2 bases, in that order; junction bases with no gene match: 7. This CDR3 contains 15 residues. Specified time point: newly diagnosed GD, antithyroid drugs for less than 3 months. The TCR library was made from RNA that had been extracted from PBMCs in TRIzol. The sample also formed part of further work on T cells in Graves' hyperthyroidism and ophthalmopathy.

This TCR was recovered from a woman aged 30 to 39 with Graves disease. The chain uses TRBV5-1 and TRBJ2-3; 7 bases map to TRBD1. The input for sequencing was peripheral blood mononuclear cells (PBMCs), taken at new diagnosis, from a patient treated with antithyroid drugs. The CDR3, as DNA: TGCGCCAGCAGCGTTGACAGGGTGGACACAGATACGCAGTATTTT. It is translated as CASSVDRVDTDTQYF.